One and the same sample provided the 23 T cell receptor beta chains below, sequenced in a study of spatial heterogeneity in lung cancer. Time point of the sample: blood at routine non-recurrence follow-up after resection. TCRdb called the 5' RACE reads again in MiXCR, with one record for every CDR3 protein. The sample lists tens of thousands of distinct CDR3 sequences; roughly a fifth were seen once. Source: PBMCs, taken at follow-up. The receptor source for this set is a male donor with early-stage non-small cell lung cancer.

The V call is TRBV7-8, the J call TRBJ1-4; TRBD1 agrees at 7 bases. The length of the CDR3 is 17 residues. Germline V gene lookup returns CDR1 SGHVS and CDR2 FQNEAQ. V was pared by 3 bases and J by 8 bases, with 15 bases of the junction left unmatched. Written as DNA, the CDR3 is TGTGCCAGCAGCTTGTCTTGGGGAGGGGGCTTGAAAGAAAAACTGTTTTTT. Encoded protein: CASSLSWGGGLKEKLFF.

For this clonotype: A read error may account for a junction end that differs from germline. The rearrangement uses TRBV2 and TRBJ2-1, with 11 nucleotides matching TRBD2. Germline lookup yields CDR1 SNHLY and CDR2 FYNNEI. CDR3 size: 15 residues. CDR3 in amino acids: CASRLSGGAYNEQFF. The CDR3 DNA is TGTGCCAGCAGACTTAGCGGGGGGGCCTATAATGAGCAGTTCTTC. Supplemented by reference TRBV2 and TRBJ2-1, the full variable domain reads EPEVTQTPSHQVTQMGQEVILRCVPISNHLYFYWYRQILGQKVEFLVSFYNNEISEKSEIFDDQFSVERPDGSNFTLKIRSTKLEDSAMYFCASRLSGGAYNEQFFGPGTRLTVL.

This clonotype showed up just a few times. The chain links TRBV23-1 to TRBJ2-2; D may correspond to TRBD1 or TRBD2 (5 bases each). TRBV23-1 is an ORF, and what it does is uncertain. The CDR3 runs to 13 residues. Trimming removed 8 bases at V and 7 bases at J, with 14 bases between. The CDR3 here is CASGTARGGELFF. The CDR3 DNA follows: TGCGCCAGCGGGACGGCGAGGGGCGGGGAGCTGTTTTTT.

CDR3 protein: CASRKISDTQYF. The CDR3 DNA reads as TGTGCCAGCAGGAAAATCTCAGATACGCAGTATTTT. The chain couples TRBV2 to TRBJ2-3; D is uncertain. Trimming cost V 6 bases and J 4 bases, with 8 bases left between them. Germline-derived CDR1 and CDR2 are SNHLY and FYNNEI. The CDR3 is 12 residues long.

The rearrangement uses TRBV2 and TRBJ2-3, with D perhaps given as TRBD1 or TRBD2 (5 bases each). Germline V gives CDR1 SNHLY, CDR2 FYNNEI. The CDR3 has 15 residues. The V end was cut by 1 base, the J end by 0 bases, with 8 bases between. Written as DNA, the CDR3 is TGTGCCAGCAGTGAAGTCGGGGCTAGCACAGATACGCAGTATTTT. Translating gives CASSEVGASTDTQYF.

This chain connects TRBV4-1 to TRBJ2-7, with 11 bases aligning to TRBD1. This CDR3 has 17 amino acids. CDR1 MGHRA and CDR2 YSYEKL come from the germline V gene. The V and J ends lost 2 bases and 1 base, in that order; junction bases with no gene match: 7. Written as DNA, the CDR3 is TGCGCCAGCAGCCAAAGGACAGGGGGCGAGGTATCCTACGAGCAGTACTTC. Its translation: CASSQRTGGEVSYEQYF.

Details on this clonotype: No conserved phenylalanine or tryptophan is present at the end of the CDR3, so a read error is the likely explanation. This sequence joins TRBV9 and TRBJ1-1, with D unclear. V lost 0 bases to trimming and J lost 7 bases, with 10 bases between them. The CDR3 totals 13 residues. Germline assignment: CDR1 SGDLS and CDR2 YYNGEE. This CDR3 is CASSVAGEYEAFL. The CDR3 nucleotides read TGTGCCAGCAGCGTAGCAGGAGAATATGAAGCTTTCCTT.

In DNA, the CDR3 is TGTGCCACCAGTGATGGTTGGGGGGGCTCAGAGACCCAGTACTTC. Translating gives CATSDGWGGSETQYF. This sequence joins TRBV24-1 and TRBJ2-5, with a tentative D call TRBD2 (7 bases). Germline CDR1 is KGHDR and CDR2 is SFDVKD. This CDR3 is built from 15 residues. The germline V and J ends were trimmed by 3 bases and 4 bases, with 14 bases remaining between them.

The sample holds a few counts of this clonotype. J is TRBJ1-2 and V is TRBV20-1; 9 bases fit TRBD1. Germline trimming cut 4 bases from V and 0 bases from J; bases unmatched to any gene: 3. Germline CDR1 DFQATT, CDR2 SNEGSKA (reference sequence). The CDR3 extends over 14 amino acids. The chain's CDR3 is CSAMGQGTNYGYTF. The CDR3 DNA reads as TGCAGTGCTATGGGACAGGGAACTAACTATGGCTACACCTTC.

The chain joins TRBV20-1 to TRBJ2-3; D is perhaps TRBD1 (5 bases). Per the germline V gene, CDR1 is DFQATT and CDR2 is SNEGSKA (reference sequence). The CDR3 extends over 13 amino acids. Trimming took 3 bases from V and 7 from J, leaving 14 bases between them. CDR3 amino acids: CSARVHRSHTQYF. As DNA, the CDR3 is TGCAGTGCTAGGGTTCACAGGAGCCATACGCAGTATTTT.

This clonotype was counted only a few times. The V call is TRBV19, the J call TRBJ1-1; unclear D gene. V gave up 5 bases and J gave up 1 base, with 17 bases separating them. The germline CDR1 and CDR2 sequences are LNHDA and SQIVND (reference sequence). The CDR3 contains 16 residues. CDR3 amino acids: CASSSLGASSNTEAFF. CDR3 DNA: TGTGCCAGTAGTTCCTTGGGTGCTTCTTCGAACACTGAAGCTTTCTTT.

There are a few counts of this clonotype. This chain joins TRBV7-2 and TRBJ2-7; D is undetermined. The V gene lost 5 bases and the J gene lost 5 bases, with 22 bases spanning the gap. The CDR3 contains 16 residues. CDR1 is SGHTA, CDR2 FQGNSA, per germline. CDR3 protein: CASSPKTGLRANEQYV. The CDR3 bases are TGTGCCAGCAGCCCTAAAACCGGGCTCCGGGCCAACGAGCAGTACGTC.

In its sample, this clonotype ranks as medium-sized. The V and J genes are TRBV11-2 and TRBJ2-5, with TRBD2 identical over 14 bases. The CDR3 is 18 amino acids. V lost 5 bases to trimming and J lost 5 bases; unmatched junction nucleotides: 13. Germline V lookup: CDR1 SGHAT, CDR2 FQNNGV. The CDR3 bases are TGTGCCAGCAGCACCAAGCCGGGACTAGCGGGAGTGGGCGAGACCCAGTACTTC. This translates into CASSTKPGLAGVGETQYF.

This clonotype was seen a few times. CDR3 loop: CASSAGTGRDQPQHF. CDR3 bases: TGTGCCAGCAGCGCCGGGACAGGGAGGGATCAGCCCCAGCATTTT. The chain uses TRBV9 and TRBJ1-5, with TRBD1 matching over 9 bases. V gave up 3 bases and J gave up 5 bases; unmatched junction bases: 6. Germline V gives CDR1 SGDLS, CDR2 YYNGEE. The CDR3 contains 15 residues.

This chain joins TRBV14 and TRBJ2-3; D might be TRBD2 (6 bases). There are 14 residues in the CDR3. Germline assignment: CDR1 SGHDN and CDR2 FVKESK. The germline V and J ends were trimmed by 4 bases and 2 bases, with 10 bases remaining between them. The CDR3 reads CASSPGLPTDTQYF. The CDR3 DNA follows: TGTGCCAGCAGCCCGGGACTTCCCACAGATACGCAGTATTTT.

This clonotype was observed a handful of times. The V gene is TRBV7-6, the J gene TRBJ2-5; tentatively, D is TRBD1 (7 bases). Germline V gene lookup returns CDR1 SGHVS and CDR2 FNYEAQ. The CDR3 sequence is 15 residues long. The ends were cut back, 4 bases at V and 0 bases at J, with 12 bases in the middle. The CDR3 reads CASSWAGTDQETQYF. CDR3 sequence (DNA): TGTGCCAGCAGCTGGGCGGGGACAGACCAAGAGACCCAGTACTTC.

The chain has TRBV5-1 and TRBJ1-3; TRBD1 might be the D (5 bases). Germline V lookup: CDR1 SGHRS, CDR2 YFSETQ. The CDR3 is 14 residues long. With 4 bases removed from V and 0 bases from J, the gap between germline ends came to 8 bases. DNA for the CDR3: TGCGCCAGCAGCCGAGACAGCTCTGGAAACACCATATATTTT. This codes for CASSRDSSGNTIYF.

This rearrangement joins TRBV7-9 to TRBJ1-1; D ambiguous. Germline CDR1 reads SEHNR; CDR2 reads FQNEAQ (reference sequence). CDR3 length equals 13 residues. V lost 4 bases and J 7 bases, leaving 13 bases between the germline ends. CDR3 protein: CASSSWGEIEAFF. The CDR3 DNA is TGTGCCAGCAGCTCTTGGGGTGAAATTGAAGCTTTCTTT.

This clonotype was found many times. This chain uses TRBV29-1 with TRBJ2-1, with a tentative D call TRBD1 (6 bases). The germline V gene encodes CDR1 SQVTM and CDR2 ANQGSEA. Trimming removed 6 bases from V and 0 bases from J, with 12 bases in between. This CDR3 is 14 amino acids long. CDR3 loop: CSVEQGFSYNEQFF. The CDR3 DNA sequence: TGCAGCGTGGAACAGGGATTCTCCTACAATGAGCAGTTCTTC.

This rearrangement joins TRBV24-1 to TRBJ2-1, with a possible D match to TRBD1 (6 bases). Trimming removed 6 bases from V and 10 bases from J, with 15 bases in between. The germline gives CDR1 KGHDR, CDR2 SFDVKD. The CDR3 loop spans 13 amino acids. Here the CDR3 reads CATSIRPQGEQFF. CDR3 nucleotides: TGTGCCACCAGTATTCGCCCTCAGGGGGAGCAGTTCTTC.

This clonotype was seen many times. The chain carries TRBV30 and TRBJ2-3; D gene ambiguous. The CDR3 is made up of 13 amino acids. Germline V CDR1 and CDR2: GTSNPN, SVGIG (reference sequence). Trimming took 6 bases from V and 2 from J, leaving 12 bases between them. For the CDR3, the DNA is TGTGCCTGCGAAGGCGGAATCACAGATACGCAGTATTTT. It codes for CACEGGITDTQYF.

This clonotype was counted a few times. This CDR3 is CASSLSAYEQYF. For the CDR3, the DNA is TGTGCCAGCAGCTTGTCTGCCTACGAGCAGTACTTC. The chain combines TRBV11-2 with TRBJ2-7; D is uncertain. The CDR3 has 12 amino acids. Trimming removed 3 bases from V and 2 bases from J, with 5 bases in between. CDR1 and CDR2 (germline): SGHAT, FQNNGV. The entire variable domain, with the rest obtained from reference TRBV11-2 and TRBJ2-7, is as follows: EAGVAQSPRYKIIEKRQSVAFWCNPISGHATLYWYQQILGQGPKLLIQFQNNGVVDDSQLPKDRFSAERLKGVDSTLKIQPAKLEDSAVYLCASSLSAYEQYFGPGTRLTVT.

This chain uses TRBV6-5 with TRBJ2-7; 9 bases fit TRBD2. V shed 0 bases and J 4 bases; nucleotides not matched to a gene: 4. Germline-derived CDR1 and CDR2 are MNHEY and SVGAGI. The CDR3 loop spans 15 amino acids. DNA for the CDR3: TGTGCCAGCAGTTACTCCGGGACTAGCTTATACGAGCAGTACTTC. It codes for CASSYSGTSLYEQYF.